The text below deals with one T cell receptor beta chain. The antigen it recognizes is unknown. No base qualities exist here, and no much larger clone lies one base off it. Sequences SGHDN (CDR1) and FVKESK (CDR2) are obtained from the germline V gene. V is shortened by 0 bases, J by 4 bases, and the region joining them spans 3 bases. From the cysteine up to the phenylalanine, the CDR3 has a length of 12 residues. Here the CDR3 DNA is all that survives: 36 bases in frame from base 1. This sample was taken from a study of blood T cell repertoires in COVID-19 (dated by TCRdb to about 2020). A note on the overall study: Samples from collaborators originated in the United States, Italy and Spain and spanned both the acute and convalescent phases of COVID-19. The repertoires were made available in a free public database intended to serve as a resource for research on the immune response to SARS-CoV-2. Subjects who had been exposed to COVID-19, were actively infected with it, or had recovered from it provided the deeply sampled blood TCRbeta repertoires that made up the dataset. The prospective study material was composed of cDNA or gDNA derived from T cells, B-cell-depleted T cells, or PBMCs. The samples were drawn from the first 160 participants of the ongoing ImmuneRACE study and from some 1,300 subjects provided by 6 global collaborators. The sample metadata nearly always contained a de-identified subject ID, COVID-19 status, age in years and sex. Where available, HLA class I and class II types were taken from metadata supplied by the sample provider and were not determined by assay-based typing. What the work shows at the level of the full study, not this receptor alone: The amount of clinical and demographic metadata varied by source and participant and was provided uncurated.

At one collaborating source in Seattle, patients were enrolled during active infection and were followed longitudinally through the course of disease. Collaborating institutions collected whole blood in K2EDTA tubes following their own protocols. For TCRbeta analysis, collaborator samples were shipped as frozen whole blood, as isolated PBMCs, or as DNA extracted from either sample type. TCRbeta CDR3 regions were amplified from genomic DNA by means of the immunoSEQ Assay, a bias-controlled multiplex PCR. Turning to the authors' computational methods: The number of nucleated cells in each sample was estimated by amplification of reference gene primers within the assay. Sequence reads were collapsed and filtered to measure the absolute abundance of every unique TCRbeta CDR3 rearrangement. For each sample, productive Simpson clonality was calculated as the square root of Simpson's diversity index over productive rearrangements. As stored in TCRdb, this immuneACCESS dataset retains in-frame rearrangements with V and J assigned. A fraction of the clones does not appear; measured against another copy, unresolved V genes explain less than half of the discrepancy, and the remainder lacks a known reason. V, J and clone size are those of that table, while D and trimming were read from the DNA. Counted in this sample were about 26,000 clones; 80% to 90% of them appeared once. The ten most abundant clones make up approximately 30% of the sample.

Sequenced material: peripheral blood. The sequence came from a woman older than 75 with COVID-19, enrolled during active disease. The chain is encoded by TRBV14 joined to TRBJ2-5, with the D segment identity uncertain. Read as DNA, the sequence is TGTGCCAGCAGCCAAGATCTAGAGACCCAGTACTTC. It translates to CASSQDLETQYF.